What follows is one TCR beta chain and its context. Trimming stripped 2 bases from V and 7 bases from J, with 21 bases between. The CDR3 length is 16 residues. CDR1 SGHTS and CDR2 YDEGEE come from the germline V gene. These data come from a study of blood T cell repertoires in COVID-19. Data came from immunoSEQ multiplex PCR; TCRdb stores just in-frame clones and leaves some out. Among 270,000 or so clones listed, about 89% were seen once. The clonotype was recovered from a woman aged 18-30 years who had recovered from COVID-19. The chain carries TRBV5-8 and TRBJ1-1, with a weak D call TRBD1 (6 bases). Material: PBMCs or T cells enriched from blood (not recorded which). The CDR3 coding sequence is TGTGCCAGCAGCTTTGAGGGGGTCTGGGTAAGGTATGAAGCTTTCTTT. This encodes CASSFEGVWVRYEAFF.